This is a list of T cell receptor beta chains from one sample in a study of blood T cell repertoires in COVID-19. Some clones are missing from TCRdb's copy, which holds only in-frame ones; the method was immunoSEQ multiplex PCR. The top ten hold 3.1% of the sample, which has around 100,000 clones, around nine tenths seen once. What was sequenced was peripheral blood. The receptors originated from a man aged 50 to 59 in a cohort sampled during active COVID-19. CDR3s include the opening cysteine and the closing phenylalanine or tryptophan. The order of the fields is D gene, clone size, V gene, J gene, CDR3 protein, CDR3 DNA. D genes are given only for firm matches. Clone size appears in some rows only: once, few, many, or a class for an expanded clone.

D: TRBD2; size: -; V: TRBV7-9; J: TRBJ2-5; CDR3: CASSLQSGGHQETQYF; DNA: TGTGCCAGCAGCTTACAAAGCGGGGGCCACCAAGAGACCCAGTACTTC
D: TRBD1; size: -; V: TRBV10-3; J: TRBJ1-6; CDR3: CAISDLPGQGAWNSPLHF; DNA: TGTGCCATCAGTGACCTTCCAGGACAGGGGGCCTGGAATTCACCCCTCCACTTT
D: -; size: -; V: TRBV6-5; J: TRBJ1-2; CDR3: CASSPNPTAPYGYTF; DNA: TGTGCCAGCAGTCCTAATCCGACAGCGCCTTATGGCTACACCTTC
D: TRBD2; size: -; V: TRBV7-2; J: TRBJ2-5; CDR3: CASSRLAGLQETQYF; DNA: TGTGCCAGCAGCAGACTAGCGGGGCTCCAAGAGACCCAGTACTTC
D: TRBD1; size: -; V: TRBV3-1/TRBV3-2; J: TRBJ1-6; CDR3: CASSQWDSQDYNSPLHF; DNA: TGTGCCAGCAGCCAATGGGACAGCCAGGACTATAATTCACCCCTCCACTTT
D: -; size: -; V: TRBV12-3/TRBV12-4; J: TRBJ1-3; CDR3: CASSPSSNTIYF; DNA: TGTGCCAGCTCCCCCTCGTCAAACACCATATATTTT
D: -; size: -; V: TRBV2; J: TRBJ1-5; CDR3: CASSIRAGNQPQHF; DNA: TGTGCCAGCAGTATCAGGGCAGGGAATCAGCCCCAGCATTTT
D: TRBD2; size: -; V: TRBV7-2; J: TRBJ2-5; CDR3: CASSLGGGLRETQYF; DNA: TGTGCCAGCAGCTTAGGCGGGGGGCTACGCGAGACCCAGTACTTC
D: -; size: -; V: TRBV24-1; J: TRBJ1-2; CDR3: CATSDLTRHLYGYTF; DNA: TGTGCCACCAGTGATTTAACGCGACACCTCTATGGCTACACCTTC
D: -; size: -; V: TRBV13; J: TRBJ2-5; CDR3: CASSLGLPGETQYF; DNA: TGTGCCAGCAGCTTAGGCCTACCAGGGGAGACCCAGTACTTC
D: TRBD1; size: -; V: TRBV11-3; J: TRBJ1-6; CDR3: CASSSLGTANSPLHF; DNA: TGTGCCAGCAGCTCGCTGGGGACAGCGAATTCACCCCTCCACTTT
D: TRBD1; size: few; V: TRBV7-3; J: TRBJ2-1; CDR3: CASSLIGTGDEQFF; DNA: TGTGCCAGCAGCTTAATCGGGACAGGGGATGAGCAGTTCTTC
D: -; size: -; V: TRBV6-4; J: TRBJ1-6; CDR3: CASSDSAAGNSPLHF; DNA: TGTGCCAGCAGTGACTCGGCAGCAGGGAATTCACCCCTCCACTTT
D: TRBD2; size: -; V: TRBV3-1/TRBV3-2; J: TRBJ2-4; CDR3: CASSQEGAGALAKNIQYF; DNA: TGTGCCAGCAGCCAAGAGGGAGCGGGGGCGCTAGCCAAAAACATTCAGTACTTC